Following are 24 T cell receptor beta chains from one sample sequenced in a study of response to subunit inactivated influenza vaccine. TCRdb re-analysed the RT-PCR reads in MiXCR, keeping a single row per CDR3 protein. Altogether roughly 700,000 distinct CDR3 sequences are present, over 11% being singletons, with the ten largest covering roughly 6.4%. The source material was PBMCs from blood, sampled 14 to 15 days before vaccination. The receptors stem from a man in his forties or fifties who received an inactivated influenza vaccine.

The rearrangement links TRBV7-2 to TRBJ2-4; D is unclear. CDR3 length equals 12 residues. In germline, CDR1 is SGHTA, CDR2 FQGNSA. Trimming took 1 base from V and 10 from J, leaving 8 bases between them. CDR3 region: CASSLDLWIQYF. The CDR3 nucleotides read TGTGCCAGCAGCTTAGATCTTTGGATTCAGTACTTC.

The chain recombines TRBV6-1 with TRBJ1-5; 7 bases are shared with TRBD1. CDR3 length: 14 residues. Trimming at V came to 1 base and at J to 6 bases, leaving 3 bases not matched to a gene. CDR1 and CDR2 from the germline V gene are MNHNS and SASEGT. CDR3 bases: TGTGCCAGCAGTGAAGGATCAGGGGGTCAGCCCCAGCATTTT. This codes for CASSEGSGGQPQHF.

At least ten counts were recorded for this clonotype. V gene TRBV5-1 combines with J gene TRBJ1-2; perhaps TRBD1 as D (6 bases). Trimming left V 5 bases short and J 3 bases short, with 17 bases between. The CDR3 runs 15 residues. The germline CDR1 and CDR2 sequences are SGHRS and YFSETQ. CDR3 loop: CASSQRTGFDYGYTF. In nucleotides, the CDR3 is TGCGCCAGCAGTCAACGTACAGGGTTTGACTATGGCTACACCTTC.

This clonotype appeared many times. The chain is built from TRBV5-1 and TRBJ2-7; a weak D match, TRBD1 (5 bases). From germline, CDR1 is SGHRS and CDR2 YFSETQ. The V end was cut by 0 bases, the J end by 3 bases, with 16 bases between. CDR3 length: 16 amino acids. For the CDR3, the DNA is TGCGCCAGCAGCTTGGAGGAGCAGGGTCTTCACTACGAGCAGTACTTC. This encodes CASSLEEQGLHYEQYF.

The chain is built from TRBV6-1 and TRBJ2-3; possibly TRBD2 for D (6 bases). The germline CDR1 and CDR2 sequences are MNHNS and SASEGT. The V end was cut by 5 bases, the J end by 5 bases, with 14 bases between. CDR3 size: 14 residues. In DNA, the CDR3 is TGTGCCAGCAGTCCTCAACTAGCAGGAGATACGCAGTATTTT. Protein product: CASSPQLAGDTQYF.

The V call is TRBV5-1, the J call TRBJ2-5; TRBD2 matches 11 bases. Germline V gives CDR1 SGHRS, CDR2 YFSETQ. The J segment lost 5 bases and the V segment lost 2 bases, leaving 5 bases of the junction unmatched. The CDR3 is 15 amino acids. CDR3 nucleotides: TGCGCCAGCAGCTTTAGCGGGAGGGCCGTTGAGACCCAGTACTTC. This sequence encodes CASSFSGRAVETQYF.

The chain links TRBV3-1 to TRBJ2-3, with 8 bases aligning to TRBD1. With 4 bases clipped from V and 1 base from J, the junction kept 10 bases outside the gene matches. Germline-derived CDR1 and CDR2 are LGHDT and YNNKEL (reference sequence). The CDR3 has 17 residues. CDR3 in amino acids: CASSLLPGGAGTDTQYF. CDR3 coding DNA: TGTGCCAGCAGCCTCCTGCCAGGGGGCGCTGGCACAGATACGCAGTATTTT.

This clonotype was seen a single time. The V call is TRBV6-5, the J call TRBJ1-4; D might be TRBD1 (5 bases). The germline V gene has CDR1 MNHEY and CDR2 SVGAGI. V lost 0 bases and J lost 3, with 11 bases in between. The CDR3 is 16 residues long. As DNA, the CDR3 is TGTGCCAGCAGTTACTCCGGGGCCGGGTCTAATGAAAAACTGTTTTTT. Translation gives CASSYSGAGSNEKLFF.

The V call is TRBV6-1, the J call TRBJ1-6, with D perhaps matching TRBD1 (5 bases). Germline-derived CDR1 and CDR2 are MNHNS and SASEGT. Trimming pared 5 bases from V and 8 bases from J, leaving 16 bases between. The CDR3 loop spans 15 amino acids. The CDR3 region has the DNA TGTGCCAGCAGTCGCGGACAAAAGCTTCATTCACCCCTCCACTTT. Protein product: CASSRGQKLHSPLHF.

This clonotype was seen a few times. V is TRBV6-2 or TRBV6-3 and J is TRBJ1-1, with D unresolved. The germline CDR1 and CDR2 sequences are MNHEY and SVGEGT. The CDR3 contains 12 residues. V was shortened by 8 bases and J by 4 bases, with 11 bases between the two germline ends. The CDR3 coding sequence is TGTGCCAGCGCCGGGGTTTTCACTGAAGCTTTCTTT. Amino acid sequence: CASAGVFTEAFF.

This clonotype has more than one count but fewer than ten. The chain joins TRBV25-1 to TRBJ2-3; TRBD2 agrees at 10 bases. Germline values: CDR1 MGHDK, CDR2 SYGVNS. With 1 base clipped from V and 6 bases from J, the junction kept 4 bases outside the gene matches. The CDR3 is 15 residues long. The CDR3 region is CASSESLAGVDTQYF. CDR3 nucleotide sequence: TGTGCCAGCAGTGAATCGCTAGCGGGGGTGGATACGCAGTATTTT. Full variable domain (missing parts from reference TRBV25-1 and TRBJ2-3): EADIYQTPRYLVIGTGKKITLECSQTMGHDKMYWYQQDPGMELHLIHYSYGVNSTEKGDLSSESTVSRIRTEHFPLTLESARPSHTSQYLCASSESLAGVDTQYFGPGTRLTVL.

This clonotype was recorded many times. The V and J genes are TRBV9 and TRBJ1-2, with TRBD1 identical over 7 bases. V dropped 0 bases and J dropped 6; count of bases not matched to a gene: 14. This CDR3 is built from 17 residues. Germline-derived CDR1 and CDR2 are SGDLS and YYNGEE. The CDR3 region has the DNA TGTGCCAGCAGCGTAGGGACAGGAGGTCCCGGTACCAATGGCTACACCTTC. Translated, it gives CASSVGTGGPGTNGYTF.

This chain connects TRBV11-1 to TRBJ2-7; 10 positions match TRBD2. CDR3 length: 14 residues. Per the germline V gene, CDR1 is SGHAT and CDR2 is FQDESV (reference sequence). Trimming took 5 bases from V and 1 from J; bases not matched to a gene: 2. The CDR3 loop reads CASSMTSGSYEQYF. In DNA, the CDR3 is TGTGCCAGCAGCATGACTAGCGGGTCCTACGAGCAGTACTTC. The variable domain in full, with the rest retrieved from reference TRBV11-1 and TRBJ2-7, is EAEVAQSPRYKITEKSQAVAFWCDPISGHATLYWYRQILGQGPELLVQFQDESVVDDSQLPKDRFSAERLKGVDSTLKIQPAELGDSAMYLCASSMTSGSYEQYFGPGTRLTVT.

This clonotype has a count of ten or more. The rearrangement links TRBV4-3 to TRBJ2-6; 8 positions agree with TRBD1. The CDR3 totals 19 residues. Trimming took 4 bases from V and 2 from J; bases not matched to a gene: 13. Germline lookup yields CDR1 LGHNA and CDR2 YSLEER. CDR3: CASSRKLGQGYPGANVLTF. DNA for the CDR3: TGCGCCAGCAGCCGAAAACTAGGACAGGGCTACCCTGGGGCCAACGTCCTGACTTTC.

The rearrangement joins TRBV12-3 or TRBV12-4 to TRBJ2-7, with D hard to call. Trimming left V 5 bases short and J 3 bases short, with 11 bases between. The length of the CDR3 is 13 residues. The chain's CDR3 is CASSNSALYEQYF. The DNA for the CDR3 is TGTGCCAGCAGTAACAGCGCGCTCTACGAGCAGTACTTC.

The sample holds a few counts of this clonotype. V is TRBV27 and J is TRBJ2-7; 8 positions agree with TRBD1. The germline gives CDR1 MNHEY, CDR2 SMNVEV (reference sequence). This CDR3 has 15 residues. After removal of 4 bases from V and 0 bases from J, the junction contained 5 bases not matched to a gene. In nucleotides, the CDR3 is TGTGCCAGCAGTTACCGGGACAGGAGCTCCTACGAGCAGTACTTC. As protein: CASSYRDRSSYEQYF.

The rearrangement joins TRBV6-1 to TRBJ2-1; the match to TRBD2 covers 10 bases. In germline, CDR1 is MNHNS, CDR2 SASEGT. V was clipped by 2 bases and J by 0 bases; unmatched bases: 7. This CDR3 is built from 18 residues. The CDR3 bases are TGTGCCAGCAGTGAAAGGGGACTAGCGCAAAGCTCCTACAATGAGCAGTTCTTC. This codes for CASSERGLAQSSYNEQFF.

This clonotype was seen a few times. CDR3 nucleotide sequence: TGTGCCAGCAGCAAAAACGGACAGGTCCTCCCCTCTGGGGCCAACGTCCTGACTTTC. It yields the protein CASSKNGQVLPSGANVLTF. The chain combines TRBV27 with TRBJ2-6, with 7 bases matching TRBD1. J was trimmed by 0 bases and V by 6 bases; bases with no gene match: 14. This CDR3 is built from 19 residues. Germline V gene data show CDR1 as MNHEY and CDR2 as SMNVEV (reference sequence). The full variable domain, completed using reference TRBV27 and TRBJ2-6, is EAQVTQNPRYLITVTGKKLTVTCSQNMNHEYMSWYRQDPGLGLRQIYYSMNVEVTDKGDVPEGYKVSRKEKRNFPLILESPSPNQTSLYFCASSKNGQVLPSGANVLTFGAGSRLTVL.

The chain is built from TRBV5-1 and TRBJ2-7; 7 bases line up with TRBD2. Per germline, CDR1 SGHRS and CDR2 YFSETQ. There are 15 residues in the CDR3. With 1 base clipped from V and 7 bases from J, the junction kept 11 bases outside the gene matches. The CDR3 region has the DNA TGCGCCAGCAGCTTGTATCCGGGGACTACGCAAGAGCAGTACTTC. Translating it yields CASSLYPGTTQEQYF.

This clonotype was seen a few times. This chain links TRBV6-5 with TRBJ1-6, with a weak D call TRBD1 (5 bases). CDR1 is MNHEY, CDR2 SVGAGI, per germline. The CDR3 is made up of 15 amino acids. V lost 4 bases to trimming and J lost 7 bases, with 14 bases between them. The CDR3 nucleotides are TGTGCCAGCAGTTCCCCCGGGGGGTGGAATTCACCCCTCCACTTT. This encodes CASSSPGGWNSPLHF.

CDR3 protein: CSATSGTGTYEQYF. The CDR3 DNA reads TGCAGTGCCACTTCCGGGACAGGGACCTACGAGCAGTACTTC. The rearrangement uses TRBV20-1 and TRBJ2-7; 9 positions match TRBD1. This CDR3 spans 14 amino acids. Trimming cost V 6 bases and J 2 bases; bases outside gene matches: 8. Germline assignment: CDR1 DFQATT and CDR2 SNEGSKA (reference sequence).

A few counts support this clonotype. The chain is built from TRBV4-2 and TRBJ1-4, with D maybe TRBD1 (5 bases). Germline V gene data show CDR1 as LGHNA and CDR2 as YNFKEQ. Trimming removed 0 bases at V and 7 bases at J, with 15 bases between. This CDR3 is built from 16 residues. CDR3: CASSQDPGTVAEKLFF. Here the CDR3 DNA reads TGTGCCAGCAGCCAAGACCCGGGGACCGTAGCTGAAAAACTGTTTTTT.

The chain carries TRBV19 and TRBJ2-3; possibly TRBD2 for D (6 bases). Germline V CDR1 and CDR2: LNHDA, SQIVND (reference sequence). The V end was cut by 4 bases, the J end by 2 bases, with 16 bases between. The CDR3 extends over 16 amino acids. The CDR3 protein is CASSKRAGSSTDTQYF. The DNA for the CDR3 is TGTGCCAGTAGTAAAAGAGCGGGTTCTTCCACAGATACGCAGTATTTT.

The table lists this clonotype with a few counts. The V and J genes are TRBV6-5 and TRBJ2-1, with 11 bases lining up with TRBD2. V was clipped by 8 bases and J by 5 bases; unmatched bases: 8. The germline V gene encodes CDR1 MNHEY and CDR2 SVGAGI. CDR3 length: 15 residues. CDR3 amino acids: CASGSSGRSDNEQFF. CDR3 nucleotide sequence: TGTGCCAGCGGTTCTAGCGGGAGGTCCGACAATGAGCAGTTCTTC.